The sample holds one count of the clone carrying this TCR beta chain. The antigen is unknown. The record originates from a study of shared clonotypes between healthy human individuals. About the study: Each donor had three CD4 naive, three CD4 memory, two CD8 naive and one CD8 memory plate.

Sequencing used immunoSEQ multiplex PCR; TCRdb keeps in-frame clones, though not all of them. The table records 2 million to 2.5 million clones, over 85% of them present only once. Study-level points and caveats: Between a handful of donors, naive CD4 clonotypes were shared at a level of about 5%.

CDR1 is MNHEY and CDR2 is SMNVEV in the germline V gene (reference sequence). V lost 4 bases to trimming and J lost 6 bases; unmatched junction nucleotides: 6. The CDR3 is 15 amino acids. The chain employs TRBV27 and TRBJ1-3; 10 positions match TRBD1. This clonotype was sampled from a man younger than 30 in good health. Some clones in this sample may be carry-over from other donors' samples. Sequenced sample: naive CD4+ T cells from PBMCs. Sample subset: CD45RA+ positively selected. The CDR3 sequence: CASSSLGTGENTIYF. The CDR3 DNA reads TGTGCCAGCAGTTCACTCGGGACAGGGGAAAACACCATATATTTT.